This paragraph reports one T cell receptor beta chain. After removal of 4 bases from V and 6 bases from J, the junction contained 14 bases not matched to a gene. The germline gives CDR1 SGHRS, CDR2 YFSETQ. The CDR3 is 16 amino acids. Libraries were prepared by immunoSEQ multiplex PCR; TCRdb keeps only in-frame clonotypes and omits some of them. The data contain fewer than 95,000 clones, around 72% of them singletons. The sample originates from a study of blood T cell repertoires in COVID-19. Across the study: COVID-19 samples from acute and convalescent phases originated in the United States, Italy and Spain.

Material: peripheral blood. This chain joins TRBV5-1 and TRBJ2-7, with TRBD2 identical over 9 bases. This sequence originates from a man aged 65 to 79 with COVID-19, enrolled during active disease. The CDR3 protein is CASSPILSGRITEQYF. DNA of the CDR3: TGCGCCAGCAGCCCCATCCTTAGCGGGAGAATTACCGAGCAGTACTTC.